This is a list of T cell receptor beta chains from one sample in a study of CD8+ T cells in alopecia areata. Data came from immunoSEQ multiplex PCR; TCRdb stores just in-frame clones and leaves some out. The sample holds some 110,000 clones, about 60% seen once. Source: CD8+ T cells sorted from blood, taken at week 24, from a patient treated with tofacitinib. These receptor sequences come from a human donor with alopecia areata. The CDR3 runs from the conserved cysteine through the conserved F or W. The D gene is left open where the match is weak. Clone size is shown for a subset of rows, as once, few, many or a class of expanded clone.

CDR3 DNA: TGCGCCAGCAGCTGGACAGGGTTGGACTACGAGCAGTACTTC
CDR3 protein: CASSWTGLDYEQYF
clone size: -
D gene: TRBD1
J gene: TRBJ2-7
V gene: TRBV5-1

CDR3 DNA: TGCGCCAGCAGCCAAGAAGGGTCGGGGGACGCCTCCTACGAGCAGTACTTC
CDR3 protein: CASSQEGSGDASYEQYF
clone size: -
D gene: -
J gene: TRBJ2-7
V gene: TRBV4-1

CDR3 DNA: TGTGCCAGCAGCCAAATCGGACAGAGCGGGCTCTACGAGCAGTACTTC
CDR3 protein: CASSQIGQSGLYEQYF
clone size: -
D gene: -
J gene: TRBJ2-7
V gene: TRBV13

CDR3 DNA: TGTGCCAGCAGCCCCAATGAGGGGGGACCCTACGAGCAGTACTTC
CDR3 protein: CASSPNEGGPYEQYF
clone size: few
D gene: -
J gene: TRBJ2-7
V gene: TRBV7-9

CDR3 DNA: TGTGCCAGTAGTACTGACAGAAACTCCTACGAGCAGTACTTC
CDR3 protein: CASSTDRNSYEQYF
clone size: -
D gene: -
J gene: TRBJ2-7
V gene: TRBV19

CDR3 DNA: TGTGCCAGTAGTGGGCGAGACACTGAAGCTTTCTTT
CDR3 protein: CASSGRDTEAFF
clone size: -
D gene: -
J gene: TRBJ1-1
V gene: TRBV19

CDR3 DNA: TGCGCCAGCAGCTTGATCAGGCGGACCTCCCGGGACGAGCAGTACTTC
CDR3 protein: CASSLIRRTSRDEQYF
clone size: few
D gene: -
J gene: TRBJ2-7
V gene: TRBV5-1

CDR3 DNA: TGCGCCAGCAGCCAAGATCTCCGGGACGGCAGCTCCTACAATGAGCAGTTCTTC
CDR3 protein: CASSQDLRDGSSYNEQFF
clone size: -
D gene: -
J gene: TRBJ2-1
V gene: TRBV4-3

CDR3 DNA: TGTGCCAGCAGCCCGGGACTAGCGGGGGTCCAAGAGACCCAGTACTTC
CDR3 protein: CASSPGLAGVQETQYF
clone size: -
D gene: TRBD2
J gene: TRBJ2-5
V gene: TRBV7-2

CDR3 DNA: TGTGCCAGCAGCTTAGAAGACTACGAGCAGTACTTC
CDR3 protein: CASSLEDYEQYF
clone size: -
D gene: -
J gene: TRBJ2-7
V gene: TRBV7-8

CDR3 DNA: TGCGCCAGCAGCCAAGAAGGGGACAGGATTTACGAGCAGTACTTC
CDR3 protein: CASSQEGDRIYEQYF
clone size: -
D gene: TRBD1
J gene: TRBJ2-7
V gene: TRBV4-1

CDR3 DNA: TGCGCCAGCAGCCCAAGGTACAGGGGGCATCAGCCCCAGCATTTT
CDR3 protein: CASSPRYRGHQPQHF
clone size: -
D gene: TRBD1
J gene: TRBJ1-5
V gene: TRBV4-3

CDR3 DNA: TGTGCCAGCAGCGGAATAGCGGGGGGCACAGATACGCAGTATTTT
CDR3 protein: CASSGIAGGTDTQYF
clone size: -
D gene: TRBD2
J gene: TRBJ2-3
V gene: TRBV11-2

CDR3 DNA: TGTGCCAGCAGCTTAGATGGGACAGGGTGGATAGTGCCTGAAGCTTTCTTT
CDR3 protein: CASSLDGTGWIVPEAFF
clone size: -
D gene: TRBD1
J gene: TRBJ1-1
V gene: TRBV7-2

CDR3 DNA: TGTGCCAGCAGCCAAAGGGCAGGGTCGGAGACCCAGTACTTC
CDR3 protein: CASSQRAGSETQYF
clone size: once
D gene: -
J gene: TRBJ2-5
V gene: TRBV7-3

CDR3 DNA: TGTGCCAGCAGCCTAGGGGCGGGGGCGGACTATACGCAGTATTTT
CDR3 protein: CASSLGAGADYTQYF
clone size: -
D gene: -
J gene: TRBJ2-3
V gene: TRBV7-3

CDR3 DNA: TGTGCCAGCAGTTCCTGGACGCCAGAGGAAGCTTTCTTT
CDR3 protein: CASSSWTPEEAFF
clone size: once
D gene: -
J gene: TRBJ1-1
V gene: TRBV6-5